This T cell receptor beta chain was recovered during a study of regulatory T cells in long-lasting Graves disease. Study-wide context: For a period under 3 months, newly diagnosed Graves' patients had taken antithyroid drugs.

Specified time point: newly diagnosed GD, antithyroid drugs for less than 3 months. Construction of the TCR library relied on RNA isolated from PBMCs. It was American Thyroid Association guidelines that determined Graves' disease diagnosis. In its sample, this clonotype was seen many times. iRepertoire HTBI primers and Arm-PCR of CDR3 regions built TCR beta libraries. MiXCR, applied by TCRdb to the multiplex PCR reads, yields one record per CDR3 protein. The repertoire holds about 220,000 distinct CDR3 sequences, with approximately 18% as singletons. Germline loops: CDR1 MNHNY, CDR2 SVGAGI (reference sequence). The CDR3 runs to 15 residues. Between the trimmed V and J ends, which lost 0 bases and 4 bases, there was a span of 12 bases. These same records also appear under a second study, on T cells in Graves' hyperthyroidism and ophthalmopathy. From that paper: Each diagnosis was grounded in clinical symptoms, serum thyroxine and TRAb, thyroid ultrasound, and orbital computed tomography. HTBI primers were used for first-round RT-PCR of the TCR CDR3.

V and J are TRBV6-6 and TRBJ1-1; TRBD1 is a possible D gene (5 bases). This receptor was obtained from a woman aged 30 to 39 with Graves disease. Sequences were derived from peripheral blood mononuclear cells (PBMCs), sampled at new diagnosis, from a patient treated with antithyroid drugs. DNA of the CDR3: TGTGCCAGCAGTTACTCGCCGGGGCAGAGCACTGAAGCTTTCTTT. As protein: CASSYSPGQSTEAFF.